This entry describes one T cell receptor (beta chain). Its specificity is unknown. Tagging with unique molecular identifiers was a feature of the TCR beta cDNA libraries. Input of about 0.9 to 10 million T cells yielded around 460,000 cDNA molecules. Each CDR3 protein gets one entry after TCRdb re-called the PCR reads with MiXCR. The data hold about 820,000 distinct CDR3 sequences, with about 57% observed a single time. This entry comes from a study of post-analysis software for immune sequencing data. Study overall: Relapsing-remitting, secondary progressive and progressive-relapsing courses of multiple sclerosis were included.

The study, taken as a whole, reports: Under F measure analysis, samples from one preparation batch co-clustered strongly. In patients, five or six TRBV segments were more frequent than in controls, with TRBV5-6, TRBV5-1 and TRBV20-1 among them. Normalized Chao1 diversity was significantly lower in multiple sclerosis patients than in controls.

Unmatched junction bases numbered 12, after V lost 5 bases and J lost 1 base. Germline V gene lookup returns CDR1 MDHEN and CDR2 SYDVKM. There are 18 residues in the CDR3. The sequencing sample was made of blood. V gene TRBV28 combines with J gene TRBJ2-1, with 9 bases that match TRBD1. This TCR came from a girl between 10 and 17 years old with multiple sclerosis. CDR3 nucleotide sequence: TGTGCCAGCAGTCTAGGGCGGACAGGGGTATTATCCTACAATGAGCAGTTCTTC. Translating it yields CASSLGRTGVLSYNEQFF.